Reported below is one TCR beta chain. The clone's antigen remains unknown. No clone much larger than this one lies a single base away; base qualities are absent. The cohort comprised fewer than 700 healthy bone marrow donors. All cohort members were sampled while nominally healthy, although unrecorded immune exposures were likely present. The donor was CMV seronegative and belonged to the group of 350 or so seronegative cohort members. Each donor provided a peripheral blood sample, and peripheral blood mononuclear cells were used for TCR beta sequencing. Genomic DNA was extracted from the blood cell samples with the Qiagen DNeasy Blood Extraction Kit. These data belong to a study of cytomegalovirus exposure and HLA in healthy donors (dated by TCRdb to the late 2010s). Some background on the complete study: According to an earlier analysis of around 600 of the donors, some 180 million T cells yielded roughly 100 million unique TCR beta sequences and roughly 280 Gb of sequence data. Around 320 gigabases of sequencing data and approximately 93 million unique TCR sequences were included in an early release covering 550 to 650 HLA-typed donors. Among the roughly 400 genotyped donors, approximately 82% belonged to the genetic ancestry cluster associated with self-reported Caucasian donors. The aim of the study was to test whether cataloging public T cell receptors could identify signatures of past pathogen exposure. The study used immunosequencing to profile the T cell repertoires of hundreds of subjects and linked those repertoires to cytomegalovirus serostatus. Besides the first cohort of hundreds of subjects, a separate validation cohort made up of roughly 120 different subjects was used. The study combined high-throughput TCR immunosequencing, statistical association of individual TCRs with disease status, and machine learning to predict cytomegalovirus infection status. A later analysis re-analyzed previously published TCR beta repertoires from 650 to 800 donors and added high-resolution HLA genotyping to study TCR occurrence patterns. Rather than drawing on any new phenotypic data, the later analysis identified candidate immune exposures from TCR beta sequences and the way those sequences occurred across donors. An earlier analysis of approximately 630 of the donors applied high-throughput TCR beta sequencing to assess whether each TCR beta V gene segment acted as functional or pseudogenic. Donor age, sex, ethnicity and CMV serostatus were collected together with the repertoire data. In a later genetic analysis, genome-wide SNP genotypes for about three fifths of the roughly 670 donors were used, and that subset was treated as a discovery cohort. All discovery cohort repertoires had been generated using a single sequencing platform. HLA typing covered class I and class II loci at four-digit resolution. Typing coverage varied by locus: about 629-630 donors for A, B, C, DRB1 and DQB1; approximately 500 for DQA1; some 610 for DPA1; around 450 for DPB1. Roughly five DR-DQ haplotypes were handled as single units for association and clustering, since linkage in the cohort was strong. On average, approximately 250,000 unique TCR beta nucleotide sequences were sequenced per donor among roughly 430 genotyped donors of the cohort, with 15% to 20% of those sequences being non-productive.

The library came from the immunoSEQ multiplex PCR assay. For the multiplex PCR, a mixture combining 60 forward primers for TCR Vbeta segments and 13 reverse primers for TCR Jbeta segments was used. The CDR3 region of rearranged TCR beta genes was amplified from genomic DNA by a multiplex PCR assay. On the Illumina HiSeq System, the amplified TCR beta libraries were sequenced as 87-base-pair reads. In the original analysis: A later analysis counted approximately 84 million unique TCR beta chains across the 640 or so repertoires, and 10 million to 11 million of these chains were shared by at least two donors. Raw reads were error-corrected and collapsed into unique sequences by a nearest-neighbor algorithm in which closely related sequences were merged to remove PCR and sequencing errors. V, D and J gene segments were assigned by aligning CDR3 sequences to IMGT reference sequences. Each retained sequence needed at least a six-nucleotide match to both a V gene segment and a J gene segment. Rearrangements were called productive when the CDR3 lacked stop codons and stayed in frame with V and J; all others were non-productive. CDR3 was defined by IMGT convention, running from the second conserved V-encoded cysteine to the conserved J-encoded phenylalanine. The earlier analysis of a few hundred of the donors excluded any sequence lacking an unambiguous match to a single V gene segment. An earlier analysis of fewer than 650 of the donors classified V segments as functional when productive rearrangements were above 56.7% and as segregating when the standard deviation between donors was above 5%. To diagnose cytomegalovirus status from the catalog of TCR beta chain sequences, a statistical classification framework was built. In a later analysis, TCR nucleotide sequences were compared against IMGT/GENE-DB human TR gene sequences so that V and J genes could be assigned. Using the TCRdist pipeline, a later analysis assigned CDR3 sequences along with most-parsimonious VDJ recombination scenarios. A later analysis defined each TCR beta chain by its CDR3 amino acid sequence plus V-gene family, and excluded reads lacking a unique V-gene family. A later analysis removed 550 to 700 highly shared, low-generation-probability nucleotide sequences to deal with suspected cross-contamination and a sequencing artifact. For each public chain, a later analysis derived a clonal expansion index from normalized ranks of inferred template counts within each repertoire. In a later analysis, generation probabilities were computed using a VDJ recombination model fitted to out-of-frame rearrangements, and the results were checked against IGoR. In a later analysis, hypergeometric tests were used to score TCR-TCR, TCR-HLA and TCR-CMV co-occurrence, with a repertoire-size bias correction applied to TCR pairs. False discovery rates were estimated in a later analysis by permuting HLA or CMV assignments 20 times. In a later analysis, co-occurring TCRs were grouped with DBSCAN, and TCRdist sequence similarity was added when clustering was performed within HLA-allele-positive subsets. For co-occurrence clustering, repertoires with fewer than 30,000 or more than 120,000 public chains were excluded, along with 4 to 6 repertoires with anomalous nucleotide sharing. TCRdb mirrors the immuneACCESS table, restricted to in-frame sequences. Some clones are absent from its copies; in checked studies, under half trace to an unresolved V gene, and the reason for the others is unknown. D and trimming were read from the DNA, whereas the V and J calls and clone size are those reported in that table. The sample data list 150,000 to 200,000 clones, and 65% to 85% of these were observed just once. The biggest ten clones account for more than 1.5% of the sample.

Overall study outcomes, separate from this receptor: At a false discovery rate of 0.05, a later analysis linked around 17,000 TCR beta sequences to specific HLA alleles. Roughly uniform sequencing depth across donors was assumed in presence/absence analyses, although this assumption may not hold. Immune exposure information for the cohort was limited to CMV serostatus. The sequencing pipeline was judged likely to have produced a cluster of highly shared sequence variants as a technical artifact. The earlier analysis of approximately 590 of the donors excluded roughly 17 rarely observed V segments, including chromosome 9 orphons, because counts were too low. In a later analysis, TCR association rates were found to vary across HLA loci, with the most associated TCRs seen for DRB1 alleles and the fewest for HLA-C alleles. Most TCR sequences were seen in very few donors, while some public TCRs were found in many individuals. A later analysis found that most CMV-associated TCR beta chains appeared HLA-restricted, with HLA associations seemingly driven largely by CMV exposure. In this cohort, only TCR beta chains were sequenced, and detectable features were limited by the absence of alpha or paired-chain data. Correlated functional status among segregating V segments might be attributable to linkage disequilibrium, but an unknown experimental factor could not be ruled out. In the study, approximately 150 TCR beta chains were listed as associated with cytomegalovirus. HLA typing was unavailable for some donors at each locus, so association tests used only the typed subset. A further reported finding was that TCR beta sequences accurately predicted the HLA-A and HLA-B alleles for most subjects in the first cohort. Compared with the 666-donor mean, donors in an Asian-associated ancestry cluster had fewer N-insertions in productive TCRs, according to a later genetic analysis. When HLA alleles, especially DR and DQ, strongly co-occurred, attributing TCR associations to individual alleles was difficult. In both the original and validation cohorts, the classifier was reported to diagnose cytomegalovirus status with high specificity and sensitivity. Compared with equally common non-associated chains, HLA-associated TCR beta chains in a later analysis were more clonally expanded and had lower generation probabilities. The authors suggested that the approach could potentially be generalized to other disease states and immunological phenotypes. Broadly in line with IMGT annotations, most TCR beta V segments showed up in productive rearrangements about 87% or about 30% of the time in an earlier analysis of several hundred of the donors. V-gene and J-gene trimming of TCR beta chains was associated with a missense DCLRE1C variant in a later genetic analysis, and the association was replicated in an independent cohort. In vitro tests confirmed that a few of the cytomegalovirus-associated TCR beta chains recognize cytomegalovirus antigens. In a later analysis, several top co-occurrence clusters were reported to appear linked to parvovirus B19, influenza, CMV and Epstein-Barr virus.

The sequenced sample consisted of PBMCs. The receptor was isolated from a man younger than 30 in good health and CMV-seronegative.

The DNA sequence follows: TGTGCCAGCAGCTTAGGCTCGGACTACCCTTACAATGAGCAGTTCTTC. Its translation is CASSLGSDYPYNEQFF. The V gene is TRBV7-2 and the J gene is TRBJ2-1, with TRBD2 as a weak D call on 6 bases. Including the terminal cysteine and phenylalanine, the CDR3 comprises 16 residues. Kept here is only the CDR3 DNA, which spans 48 bases and is read in frame from base 1. Via the germline V gene, CDR1 is SGHTA and CDR2 FQGNSA. V and J are truncated by 1 base and 4 bases respectively, leaving an intervening sequence of 14 bases.